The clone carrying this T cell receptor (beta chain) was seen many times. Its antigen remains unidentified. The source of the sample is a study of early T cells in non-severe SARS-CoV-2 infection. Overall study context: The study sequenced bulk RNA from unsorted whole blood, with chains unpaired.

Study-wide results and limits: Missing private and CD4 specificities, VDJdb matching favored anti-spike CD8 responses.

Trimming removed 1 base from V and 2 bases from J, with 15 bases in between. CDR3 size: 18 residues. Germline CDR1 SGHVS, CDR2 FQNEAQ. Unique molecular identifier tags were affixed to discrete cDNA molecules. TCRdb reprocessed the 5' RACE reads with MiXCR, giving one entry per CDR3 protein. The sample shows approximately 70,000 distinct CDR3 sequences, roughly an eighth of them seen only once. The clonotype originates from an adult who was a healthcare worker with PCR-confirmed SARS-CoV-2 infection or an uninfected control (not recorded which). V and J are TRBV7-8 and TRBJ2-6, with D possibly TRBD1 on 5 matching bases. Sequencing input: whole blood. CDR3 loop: CASSLGGRVKTGANVLTF. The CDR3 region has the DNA TGTGCCAGCAGCTTAGGTGGCAGGGTAAAAACTGGGGCCAACGTCCTGACTTTC.